Included here is one T cell receptor (beta chain) sequence, with context. No antigen is known for it. In terms of origin and age, donors were healthy Caucasian individuals from Russia aged about 6 to 90. This sample was taken from a study of blood T cells in healthy people across ages. Findings and caveats of the study: Using unsorted PBMCs precluded a conclusive naive versus antigen-experienced comparison. Fewer expanded clones and more diversity marked long-lived versus aged donors.

This CDR3 has 19 residues. Trimming at V came to 5 bases and at J to 1 base, leaving 12 bases not matched to a gene. Per the germline V gene, CDR1 is SGHTA and CDR2 is FQGTGA. The authors ran a second PCR of 7 to 11 cycles using a sample-barcoded 5' primer and a J-beta primer mix. Via MiXCR, TCRdb re-called the 5' RACE reads, giving one row per CDR3 protein. The table includes 800,000 or so distinct CDR3 sequences, 55% to 65% detected once. The sequenced material came from blood. The chain combines TRBV7-3 with TRBJ2-3, with 13 bases that match TRBD2. This sequence was found in a man aged 25 to 40 in good health. The CDR3 reads CASSPPGLAGEGRTDTQYF. In DNA form, the CDR3 reads TGTGCCAGCAGCCCCCCAGGACTAGCGGGGGAGGGACGCACAGATACGCAGTATTTT.